These 27 T cell receptor beta chains came from one sample sequenced in a study of cytomegalovirus exposure and HLA in healthy donors. It was with 60 Vbeta and 13 Jbeta primers that the PCR ran. Generated by immunoSEQ multiplex PCR, the TCRdb table keeps only in-frame clones and is missing some. Of around 130,000 clones in the sample, 60% to 85% were seen once. The sample comprised PBMCs. The receptors were gathered from a human donor in good health.

V gene TRBV7-9 combines with J gene TRBJ2-7, with a tentative D call TRBD2 (6 bases). The CDR3 extends over 17 amino acids. Trimming cost V 6 bases and J 0 bases, with 21 bases left between them. CDR1 SEHNR and CDR2 FQNEAQ come from the germline V gene (reference sequence). The chain's CDR3 is CASSPTVGATSSYEQYF. Written as DNA, the CDR3 is TGTGCCAGCAGTCCTACGGTTGGGGCGACTAGCTCCTACGAGCAGTACTTC.

The rearrangement links TRBV4-2 to TRBJ2-1; 12 bases align to TRBD1. This CDR3 comprises 18 residues. Trimming took 1 base from V and 9 from J; bases not matched to a gene: 13. Germline CDR1 and CDR2: LGHNA and YNFKEQ. The CDR3 DNA follows: TGTGCCAGCAGCCAAGGCTCGCCGGGACAGGGGGCATATGGTGAGCAGTTCTTC. Amino acid sequence: CASSQGSPGQGAYGEQFF.

The rearrangement joins TRBV7-9 to TRBJ1-2, with a weak D call TRBD1 (5 bases). V was pared by 7 bases and J by 0 bases, with 9 bases between. Germline V gives CDR1 SEHNR, CDR2 FQNEAQ (reference sequence). The CDR3 extends over 13 amino acids. Written as DNA, the CDR3 is TGTGCCAGCACCTGGGGCGCTAACTATGGCTACACCTTC. It translates to CASTWGANYGYTF.

The chain recombines TRBV9 with TRBJ2-7, with D possibly matching TRBD2 (5 bases). The V and J ends lost 4 bases and 5 bases respectively, with 25 bases between them. The CDR3 totals 17 residues. Germline CDR1 and CDR2: SGDLS and YYNGEE. Here the CDR3 DNA reads TGTGCCAGCAGCTCTCCGAGGGTGGGCCCAGCTCGGGACGAGCAGTACTTC. The encoded protein is CASSSPRVGPARDEQYF.

This clone has only one observation. The chain uses TRBV10-1 and TRBJ1-5; D is perhaps TRBD1 (5 bases). The CDR3 is 14 amino acids. Germline CDR1 and CDR2: WNHNN and SYGVQD (reference sequence). V was trimmed by 7 bases and J by 7 bases, leaving 17 bases between them. The CDR3 DNA is TGCGCCAGCACCCCGGGGGGGGTTGCGCAGCCCCAGCATTTT. Protein sequence: CASTPGGVAQPQHF.

The chain couples TRBV4-2 to TRBJ2-7, with 8 bases fitting TRBD1. This CDR3 is built from 15 residues. Per the germline V gene, CDR1 is LGHNA and CDR2 is YNFKEQ. The junction had 7 bases not matched to a gene; V was cut back by 3 bases and J by 3 bases. The CDR3 sequence: CASSQPGQGNYEQYF. CDR3 nucleotide sequence: TGTGCCAGCAGCCAGCCAGGACAGGGAAACTACGAGCAGTACTTC.

This chain joins TRBV2 and TRBJ1-2; unclear D gene. The CDR3 extends over 12 amino acids. The V end lost 0 bases, the J end lost 9 bases, and 8 bases lay between the germline ends. Germline-derived CDR1 and CDR2 are SNHLY and FYNNEI. The CDR3 nucleotides read TGTGCCAGCAGTGAAGCCCGTGACAGCTACACCTTC. Protein product: CASSEARDSYTF.

V and J are TRBV19 and TRBJ2-7; the D gene is possibly TRBD1 (5 bases). The V end was cut by 6 bases, the J end by 0 bases, with 18 bases between. The CDR3 is made up of 16 amino acids. Germline loops: CDR1 LNHDA, CDR2 SQIVND (reference sequence). For the CDR3, the DNA is TGTGCCAGTAGCGCAACCAGGGATTACAGCTCCTACGAGCAGTACTTC. Its protein is CASSATRDYSSYEQYF. Using reference TRBV19 and TRBJ2-7 for the parts outside the CDR3, the full variable domain is DGGITQSPKYLFRKEGQNVTLSCEQNLNHDAMYWYRQDPGQGLRLIYYSQIVNDFQKGDIAEGYSVSREKKESFPLTVTSAQKNPTAFYLCASSATRDYSSYEQYFGPGTRLTVT.

V gene TRBV7-9 combines with J gene TRBJ1-1, with D hard to call. The CDR3 is made up of 14 amino acids. Germline V gene data show CDR1 as SEHNR and CDR2 as FQNEAQ (reference sequence). Trimming removed 3 bases at V and 1 base at J, with 9 bases between. The CDR3 DNA follows: TGTGCCAGCAGCTTTGTAGATACGAACACTGAAGCTTTCTTT. This codes for CASSFVDTNTEAFF.

The DNA for the CDR3 is TGTGCCAGCAGCGATAACCCCGGGGACAGGGGGGATGGCTACACCTTC. Its protein product is CASSDNPGDRGDGYTF. The genes are TRBV5-4 and TRBJ1-2; 11 nucleotides agree with TRBD1. With V trimmed by 4 bases and J by 6 bases, 11 bases remained unmatched. CDR3 length equals 16 residues. Germline CDR1 SGHNT, CDR2 YYREEE (reference sequence).

This clone appeared a few times. The V and J genes are TRBV6-5 and TRBJ1-2, with D perhaps TRBD1 (6 bases). Germline V CDR1 and CDR2: MNHEY, SVGAGI. V lost 5 bases and J 8 bases, leaving 15 bases between the germline ends. The length of the CDR3 is 13 residues. CDR3 in amino acids: CASSNTGREGYTF. The CDR3 DNA follows: TGTGCCAGCAGTAACACAGGGAGAGAGGGCTACACCTTC.

This clone was picked up a small number of times. This chain joins TRBV10-2 and TRBJ1-5, with unresolved D. From germline, CDR1 is WSHSY and CDR2 SAAADI. V was clipped by 4 bases and J by 3 bases, with 10 bases between them. CDR3 length equals 14 residues. The CDR3: CASSVGAINQPQHF. Written as DNA, the CDR3 is TGCGCCAGCAGTGTGGGCGCTATCAATCAGCCCCAGCATTTT.

Only one count was recorded for this clone. V is TRBV12-5 and J is TRBJ1-3; TRBD1 agrees at 8 bases. Germline V gives CDR1 LGHNT, CDR2 FRNRAP. The CDR3 is 18 amino acids. Trimming cost V 3 bases and J 4 bases; bases outside gene matches: 14. The CDR3 sequence is CASGLIPTPGGTGNTIYF. In DNA, the CDR3 is TGTGCTAGTGGTTTAATCCCGACCCCAGGGGGCACAGGAAACACCATATATTTT.

This clone was found once. The rearrangement joins TRBV7-9 to TRBJ2-7, with D possibly matching TRBD1 (6 bases). Trimming cost V 5 bases and J 7 bases, with 18 bases left between them. This CDR3 has 14 amino acids. The germline V gene encodes CDR1 SEHNR and CDR2 FQNEAQ (reference sequence). In DNA, the CDR3 is TGTGCCAGCAGCCTTCAGGGGTCTGTGGGGGAGCAGTACTTC. This codes for CASSLQGSVGEQYF.

The chain joins TRBV6-6 to TRBJ1-5; D gene uncertain. Germline V gene sequence: CDR1 MNHNY, CDR2 SVGAGI (reference sequence). The V end lost 2 bases, the J end lost 7 bases, and 9 bases lay between the germline ends. The CDR3 runs 13 residues. The CDR3 loop reads CASSYPGGQPQHF. CDR3 nucleotide sequence: TGTGCCAGCAGTTACCCGGGAGGCCAGCCCCAGCATTTT.

The genes are TRBV2 and TRBJ1-3; no clear D gene. Per germline, CDR1 SNHLY and CDR2 FYNNEI. V lost 7 bases and J 11 bases, leaving 12 bases between the germline ends. CDR3 length: 11 amino acids. The CDR3 sequence is CASTRSSAIYF. The CDR3 coding sequence is TGTGCCAGCACGCGGAGCAGCGCCATATATTTT.

This chain joins TRBV29-1 and TRBJ1-2; D gene ambiguous. Trimming cost V 2 bases and J 0 bases, with 10 bases left between them. This CDR3 contains 14 residues. Germline assignment: CDR1 SQVTM and CDR2 ANQGSEA. DNA for the CDR3: TGCAGCGTTGAAAAACGGTTAGCTAACTATGGCTACACCTTC. It translates to CSVEKRLANYGYTF.

The V and J genes are TRBV21-1 and TRBJ2-4; TRBD2 was called by the table and not checked on the DNA. TRBV21-1 is shown as a pseudogene. The CDR3 contains 19 residues. The CDR3 loop reads CASSKEGLAYIIAKNIQYF. CDR3 bases: TGTGCCAGCAGCAAAGAGGGACTAGCGTACATTATAGCCAAAAACATTCAGTACTTC.

This clone has just one count. This chain uses TRBV7-6 with TRBJ2-2; D is uncertain. Trimming cost V 0 bases and J 1 base, with 3 bases left between them. From germline, CDR1 is SGHVS and CDR2 FNYEAQ. This CDR3 region has 14 residues. CDR3 region: CASSLARNTGELFF. CDR3 coding DNA: TGTGCCAGCAGCTTAGCCAGGAACACCGGGGAGCTGTTTTTT.

This clone was observed a few times. The chain links TRBV5-6 to TRBJ2-2; 7 nucleotides align to TRBD2. CDR3 size: 16 residues. The germline V gene encodes CDR1 SGHDT and CDR2 YYEEEE. With V trimmed by 1 base and J by 1 base, 4 bases remained unmatched. In DNA form, the CDR3 reads TGTGCCAGCAGCTTGTCTGCGGGGGTGAACACCGGGGAGCTGTTTTTT. It translates to CASSLSAGVNTGELFF.

The chain uses TRBV28 and TRBJ1-4; 9 bases map to TRBD1. The CDR3 extends over 16 amino acids. The germline CDR1 and CDR2 sequences are MDHEN and SYDVKM. V shed 5 bases, J shed 0 bases, and the junction held 4 bases outside the gene matches. DNA of the CDR3: TGTGCCAGCAGTAGACAGGGGGAAACAACTAATGAAAAACTGTTTTTT. It specifies CASSRQGETTNEKLFF.

The genes are TRBV6-1 and TRBJ2-7; the match to TRBD2 covers 7 bases. The CDR3 length is 16 residues. The germline V gene has CDR1 MNHNS and CDR2 SASEGT. The ends lost 4 bases at V and 3 bases at J; junction bases unmatched: 12. The CDR3 loop reads CASSGGVWASGYEQYF. The CDR3 DNA sequence: TGTGCCAGCAGTGGGGGTGTTTGGGCTAGCGGCTACGAGCAGTACTTC.

This clone appeared once. This chain joins TRBV5-5 and TRBJ1-6; D gene ambiguous. V was trimmed by 2 bases and J by 7 bases, leaving 16 bases between them. This CDR3 contains 16 residues. Germline assignment: CDR1 SGHKS and CDR2 YYEKEE (reference sequence). The CDR3 DNA is TGTGCCAGCAGCTTACTAGGGAATGACCCCAATTCACCCCTCCACTTT. It translates to CASSLLGNDPNSPLHF.

J is TRBJ1-4 and V is TRBV9; 7 positions agree with TRBD1. The V and J ends lost 4 bases and 8 bases, in that order; junction bases with no gene match: 11. Looked up from germline, CDR1 is SGDLS and CDR2 is YYNGEE. CDR3 size: 15 residues. The CDR3 protein is CASSHAGTVSEKLFF. The CDR3, as DNA: TGTGCCAGCAGCCACGCCGGGACAGTCAGCGAAAAACTGTTTTTT.

V and J are TRBV2 and TRBJ2-4, with D hard to call. CDR1 is SNHLY, CDR2 FYNNEI, per germline. The CDR3 extends over 15 amino acids. Trimming shortened V by 2 bases and J by 0 bases, and 8 bases separated the two germline ends. CDR3 DNA sequence: TGTGCCAGCAGTGAACGTAGTGAAGCCAAAAACATTCAGTACTTC. Encoded protein: CASSERSEAKNIQYF.

The rearrangement joins TRBV13 to TRBJ1-5, with 7 bases matching TRBD1. Trimming removed 2 bases from V and 3 bases from J; junction bases left unmatched: 4. CDR1 and CDR2 from the germline V gene are PRHDT and FYEKMQ (reference sequence). The CDR3 consists of 15 residues. The CDR3 nucleotides are TGTGCCAGCAGCTTAAGCAGGGGGATCAATCAGCCCCAGCATTTT. Amino acid sequence: CASSLSRGINQPQHF. The whole variable domain, remainder taken from reference TRBV13 and TRBJ1-5, is AAGVIQSPRHLIKEKRETATLKCYPIPRHDTVYWYQQGPGQDPQFLISFYEKMQSDKGSIPDRFSAQQFSDYHSELNMSSLELGDSALYFCASSLSRGINQPQHFGDGTRLSIL.

The chain couples TRBV7-6 to TRBJ2-1; D is ambiguous. Germline CDR1 is SGHVS and CDR2 is FNYEAQ. V was cut by 5 bases and J by 11 bases, with 13 bases left in between. The CDR3 loop spans 12 amino acids. CDR3 nucleotide sequence: TGTGCCAGCAGCGCGTACTTGAGCCAGCAGTTCTTC. Translation: CASSAYLSQQFF.